The entry below gives a single TCR beta chain sequence along with its context. The sample is drawn from a study of blood T cell repertoires in COVID-19. As for the study in general: The study drew acute and convalescent COVID-19 samples from the United States, Italy and Spain. In each case, the material was cDNA or gDNA derived from T cells, B-cell-depleted T cells, or PBMCs.

The ends lost 8 bases at V and 6 bases at J; junction bases unmatched: 4. In germline, CDR1 is ENHRY, CDR2 SYGVKD. The CDR3 covers 13 residues. The data were produced by immunoSEQ multiplex PCR, yet TCRdb's version contains in-frame clones alone and is incomplete. The sample carries around 40,000 clones, approximately 91% recorded once. The sequence derives from a woman of 80 years or more with acute or convalescent COVID-19. The J gene is TRBJ1-6, the V gene TRBV10-3; 7 positions match TRBD1. Sequencing input: peripheral blood. The CDR3: CAIGTDFNSPLHF. CDR3 DNA sequence: TGTGCCATCGGGACAGATTTTAATTCACCCCTCCACTTT.